The rows below give T cell receptor beta chains drawn from one sample of a study of patients and donors after allogeneic stem cell transplantation. TCRdb used MiXCR to reprocess the RT-PCR reads, holding one entry per CDR3 protein. The sample carries 95,000 to 120,000 distinct CDR3 sequences, approximately 40% recorded once. The specimen sequenced was blood, either unsorted or a sorted T cell fraction (not recorded which). The source of these receptors is a human donor who was either an allogeneic HSCT recipient or a stem cell or donor lymphocyte infusion donor (not recorded which). It is not recorded whose cells these are; they may come from a transplant donor. Both conserved end residues are part of each CDR3. The D gene is left open where the match is weak. Clone size is not always given. Where it is, it says once, few, many or a class for expanded clones.

D: TRBD2
V: TRBV20-1
size: few
J: TRBJ2-1
DNA: TGCAGTGCTAGTGGTCCCGGACGCGGGGGCAATGAGCAGTTCTTC
CDR3: CSASGPGRGGNEQFF

D: TRBD1
V: TRBV5-1
size: few
J: TRBJ1-4
DNA: TGCGCCAGCAGCTCCAGGACAGGGGGCTTTGCAACTAATGAAAAACTGTTTTTT
CDR3: CASSSRTGGFATNEKLFF

D: NA
V: TRBV20-1
size: NA
J: TRBJ2-1
DNA: TGCAGTGCTAGTCGGCTAGCTGCGAATGAGCAGTTCTTC
CDR3: CSASRLAANEQFF

D: NA
V: TRBV7-2
size: few
J: TRBJ1-4
DNA: TGTGCCAGCAGCTTAGTCCCGGAGACTCGGGGGGCTGGAGGGCTGTTTTTT
CDR3: CASSLVPETRGAGGLFF

D: NA
V: TRBV12-3/TRBV12-4
size: NA
J: TRBJ1-5
DNA: TGTGCCAGCAGTTTGTCTCGCGGGCTCAATCAGCCCCAGCATTTT
CDR3: CASSLSRGLNQPQHF

D: TRBD2
V: TRBV18
size: NA
J: TRBJ2-7
DNA: TGTGCCAGCTCACTAAGACTAGCGGGAGAGGGGTCCTACGAGCAGTACTTC
CDR3: CASSLRLAGEGSYEQYF

D: NA
V: TRBV5-1
size: NA
J: TRBJ2-7
DNA: TGCGCCAGCAGCTTGGGAGTGGGCGAGCAGTACTTC
CDR3: CASSLGVGEQYF

D: TRBD1
V: TRBV5-1
size: NA
J: TRBJ2-5
DNA: TGCGCCAGCAGCTCGGGGACAGGAAGCGAGACCCAGTACTTC
CDR3: CASSSGTGSETQYF

D: NA
V: TRBV5-1
size: few
J: TRBJ1-5
DNA: TGCGCCAGCAGCTTGGCCGGTAATAGCAATCAGCCCCAGCATTTT
CDR3: CASSLAGNSNQPQHF

D: NA
V: TRBV12-3/TRBV12-4
size: many
J: TRBJ1-1
DNA: TGTGCCAGCAGTTTCCGGGTTTTGAAGAACACTGAAGCTTTCTTT
CDR3: CASSFRVLKNTEAFF

D: NA
V: TRBV15
size: NA
J: TRBJ1-5
DNA: TGTGCCACCAGCAGAGATCGTCTTAGGAGTCAGCCCCAGCATTTT
CDR3: CATSRDRLRSQPQHF

D: TRBD1
V: TRBV6-2/TRBV6-3
size: NA
J: TRBJ2-7
DNA: TGTGCCAGCAGTTTTAGGACAGGGGGCGGCGAGCAGTACTTC
CDR3: CASSFRTGGGEQYF

D: TRBD2
V: TRBV20-1
size: NA
J: TRBJ2-3
DNA: TGCAGTGTTAGAACCGGGCGGGGGGAAGGAGATACGCAGTATTTT
CDR3: CSVRTGRGEGDTQYF

D: NA
V: TRBV7-2
size: few
J: TRBJ1-6
DNA: TGTGCCAGCAGCTTCGAGGGGCGGATCGGTAATTCACCCCTCCACTTT
CDR3: CASSFEGRIGNSPLHF

D: NA
V: TRBV12-3/TRBV12-4
size: NA
J: TRBJ2-7
DNA: TGTGCCAGCAGTTTAGAGTGGGACTTCTCCTACGAGCAGTACTTC
CDR3: CASSLEWDFSYEQYF

D: NA
V: TRBV15
size: NA
J: TRBJ2-5
DNA: TGTGCCACCAGCAGAGATCGGGAGACCCAGTACTTC
CDR3: CATSRDRETQYF

D: NA
V: TRBV6-5
size: NA
J: TRBJ2-7
DNA: TGTGCCAGCAGTTACTCGATACGGCCCCCGCAGTACTTC
CDR3: CASSYSIRPPQYF

D: NA
V: TRBV12-3/TRBV12-4
size: few
J: TRBJ1-6
DNA: TGTGCCAGCAGACAGGGAGGGAATTCACCCCTCCACTTT
CDR3: CASRQGGNSPLHF

D: TRBD1
V: TRBV11-2
size: NA
J: TRBJ1-4
DNA: TGTGCCAGCAGCTTAGGAGGGGGCTATGAAAAACTGTTTTTT
CDR3: CASSLGGGYEKLFF

D: NA
V: TRBV20-1
size: NA
J: TRBJ2-7
DNA: TGCAGTGCTACGGTTACCCCATACTACGAGCAGTACTTC
CDR3: CSATVTPYYEQYF

D: NA
V: TRBV28
size: NA
J: TRBJ2-3
DNA: TGTGCCAGCAGCGGCCTTGGGTACACAGATACGCAGTATTTT
CDR3: CASSGLGYTDTQYF

D: TRBD1
V: TRBV29-1
size: few
J: TRBJ2-1
DNA: TGCAGCGTTGAAGAAACCGGGACAGGGTTGGTTGAGCAGTTCTTC
CDR3: CSVEETGTGLVEQFF

D: TRBD2
V: TRBV20-1
size: few
J: TRBJ2-3
DNA: TGCAGTGCTAGAGCAGCGGGAACAGATACGCAGTATTTT
CDR3: CSARAAGTDTQYF